The rows below give T cell receptor beta chains drawn from one sample of a study of glioma-infiltrating T cells. A single record per CDR3 protein comes from TCRdb applying MiXCR to the multiplex PCR reads. The sample comprises about 210,000 distinct CDR3 sequences, approximately 30% of which are singletons, and roughly a fifth rests with the top ten. Sequenced input: glioma tissue, nonneoplastic brain tissue, or PBMCs (not recorded which). Receptor source: a human donor with low-grade glioma or glioblastoma, undergoing nonglioma brain surgery, or in good health (not recorded which). The CDR3 runs from the conserved cysteine through the conserved F or W. The D gene is left open where the match is weak. Some rows mark clone size as missing; the rest say once, few, many or name a class of expanded clone.

V gene: TRBV18; clone size: many; J gene: TRBJ2-1; D gene: TRBD2; CDR3 protein: CASSPTSGAYNEQFF; CDR3 DNA: TGTGCCAGCTCACCAACTAGCGGGGCTTACAATGAGCAGTTCTTC
V gene: TRBV15; clone size: many; J gene: TRBJ1-6; D gene: TRBD1; CDR3 protein: CATSGPWDRVNSPLHF; CDR3 DNA: TGTGCCACCAGCGGTCCCTGGGACAGGGTAAATTCACCCCTCCACTTT
V gene: TRBV19; clone size: many; J gene: TRBJ2-1; D gene: TRBD2; CDR3 protein: CASSTPWGGGYNEQFF; CDR3 DNA: TGTGCCAGTAGTACCCCGTGGGGGGGGGGGTACAATGAGCAGTTCTTC
V gene: TRBV6-1; clone size: many; J gene: TRBJ2-7; D gene: -; CDR3 protein: CASRGYGNSYEQYF; CDR3 DNA: TGTGCCAGCAGAGGGTACGGGAACTCCTACGAGCAGTACTTC
V gene: TRBV11-3; clone size: -; J gene: TRBJ2-3; D gene: TRBD2; CDR3 protein: CASLAGGRFSSEDTQYF; CDR3 DNA: TGTGCCAGCCTGGCGGGAGGCAGGTTTTCTTCGGAAGATACGCAGTATTTT
V gene: TRBV9; clone size: -; J gene: TRBJ1-1; D gene: -; CDR3 protein: CASSVDLGNTEAFF; CDR3 DNA: TGTGCCAGCAGCGTAGATTTGGGTAACACTGAAGCTTTCTTT
V gene: TRBV6-2/TRBV6-3; clone size: many; J gene: TRBJ2-5; D gene: TRBD1; CDR3 protein: CASSLDRGLQETQYF; CDR3 DNA: TGTGCCAGCAGTCTCGACAGGGGACTCCAAGAGACCCAGTACTTC
V gene: TRBV20-1; clone size: many; J gene: TRBJ2-7; D gene: TRBD1; CDR3 protein: CSARPWTGTGSNYEQYF; CDR3 DNA: TGCAGTGCTAGACCTTGGACCGGGACAGGGTCTAACTACGAGCAGTACTTC
V gene: TRBV4-1; clone size: many; J gene: TRBJ2-7; D gene: TRBD1; CDR3 protein: CASSQEGQGLGEQYF; CDR3 DNA: TGCGCCAGCAGCCAAGAGGGACAGGGTCTGGGGGAGCAGTACTTC
V gene: TRBV6-5; clone size: -; J gene: TRBJ1-1; D gene: -; CDR3 protein: CAEGLGTGPMNTEAFF; CDR3 DNA: TGTGCCGAGGGCTTAGGAACAGGGCCTATGAACACTGAAGCTTTCTTT
V gene: TRBV12-3/TRBV12-4; clone size: many; J gene: TRBJ2-1; D gene: -; CDR3 protein: CASSLRRGAYNEQFF; CDR3 DNA: TGTGCCAGCAGTTTAAGGAGGGGAGCTTACAATGAGCAGTTCTTC
V gene: TRBV28; clone size: many; J gene: TRBJ2-7; D gene: TRBD1; CDR3 protein: CASSSTGDPYEQYF; CDR3 DNA: TGTGCCAGCAGTTCCACAGGGGACCCCTACGAGCAGTACTTC
V gene: TRBV18; clone size: many; J gene: TRBJ2-1; D gene: TRBD2; CDR3 protein: CASSPLLAGSNEQFF; CDR3 DNA: TGTGCCAGCTCACCTTTACTAGCGGGATCAAATGAGCAGTTCTTC
V gene: TRBV5-4; clone size: few; J gene: TRBJ1-4; D gene: -; CDR3 protein: CASSMGLEATNEKLFF; CDR3 DNA: TGTGCCAGCAGTATGGGACTGGAGGCAACTAATGAAAAACTGTTTTTT
V gene: TRBV4-2; clone size: many; J gene: TRBJ2-7; D gene: TRBD2; CDR3 protein: CASSQGNSGSGSYEQYF; CDR3 DNA: TGTGCCAGCAGCCAAGGCAATAGCGGGAGTGGTTCCTACGAGCAGTACTTC
V gene: TRBV4-3; clone size: -; J gene: TRBJ1-2; D gene: -; CDR3 protein: CASSQDFGYGYTF; CDR3 DNA: TGCGCCAGCAGCCAAGATTTTGGCTATGGCTACACCTTC
V gene: TRBV4-1; clone size: -; J gene: TRBJ2-7; D gene: TRBD2; CDR3 protein: CASSLGTSGSPAAEQYF; CDR3 DNA: TGCGCCAGCAGCCTCGGGACTAGCGGGAGCCCCGCCGCCGAGCAGTACTTC
V gene: TRBV6-2/TRBV6-3; clone size: many; J gene: TRBJ2-5; D gene: TRBD2; CDR3 protein: CASSLAGGMAETQYF; CDR3 DNA: TGTGCCAGCAGTTTAGCGGGAGGAATGGCGGAGACCCAGTACTTC
V gene: TRBV5-1; clone size: many; J gene: TRBJ1-3; D gene: -; CDR3 protein: CASSLEGTSGNTIYF; CDR3 DNA: TGCGCCAGCAGCTTGGAAGGGACATCTGGAAACACCATATATTTT
V gene: TRBV25-1; clone size: many; J gene: TRBJ1-2; D gene: TRBD1; CDR3 protein: CASSETGADYGYTF; CDR3 DNA: TGTGCCAGCAGTGAGACAGGGGCGGACTATGGCTACACCTTC
V gene: TRBV6-6; clone size: many; J gene: TRBJ2-7; D gene: -; CDR3 protein: CASSYSVLADPYEQYF; CDR3 DNA: TGTGCCAGCAGTTACTCGGTGCTAGCAGACCCCTACGAGCAGTACTTC
V gene: TRBV25-1; clone size: many; J gene: TRBJ1-4; D gene: TRBD1; CDR3 protein: CASSGGTGGNEKLFF; CDR3 DNA: TGTGCCAGCAGTGGGGGGACAGGGGGCAATGAAAAACTGTTTTTT
V gene: TRBV27; clone size: -; J gene: TRBJ1-2; D gene: TRBD1; CDR3 protein: CASSPRTGRYGYTF; CDR3 DNA: TGTGCCAGCAGTCCGCGGACAGGCAGATATGGCTACACCTTC
V gene: TRBV5-4; clone size: -; J gene: TRBJ2-5; D gene: TRBD1; CDR3 protein: CASSISQGMGTQYF; CDR3 DNA: TGTGCCAGCAGCATATCACAGGGGATGGGGACCCAGTACTTC
V gene: TRBV24-1; clone size: many; J gene: TRBJ2-3; D gene: -; CDR3 protein: CATSDLLLDTQYF; CDR3 DNA: TGTGCCACCAGTGATCTCCTCCTAGATACGCAGTATTTT
V gene: TRBV18; clone size: few; J gene: TRBJ2-3; D gene: -; CDR3 protein: CASSPGPGSTDTQYF; CDR3 DNA: TGTGCCAGCTCACCAGGGCCGGGATCCACAGATACGCAGTATTTT
V gene: TRBV20-1; clone size: many; J gene: TRBJ1-2; D gene: -; CDR3 protein: CSASAESGYGYTF; CDR3 DNA: TGCAGTGCTAGCGCAGAGAGCGGCTATGGCTACACCTTC
V gene: TRBV28; clone size: few; J gene: TRBJ2-5; D gene: TRBD1; CDR3 protein: CASSLAGQGPRETQYF; CDR3 DNA: TGTGCCAGCAGTTTAGCGGGACAGGGCCCCCGGGAGACCCAGTACTTC
V gene: TRBV12-3/TRBV12-4; clone size: -; J gene: TRBJ2-3; D gene: -; CDR3 protein: CASSFQGGVTQYF; CDR3 DNA: TGTGCCAGCAGTTTTCAGGGGGGTGTTACGCAGTATTTT
V gene: TRBV18; clone size: few; J gene: TRBJ2-7; D gene: -; CDR3 protein: CASSHGETYEQYF; CDR3 DNA: TGTGCCAGCTCACATGGCGAAACCTACGAGCAGTACTTC
V gene: TRBV19; clone size: few; J gene: TRBJ2-3; D gene: -; CDR3 protein: CASSRSDTYQADTQYF; CDR3 DNA: TGTGCCAGTAGTAGATCCGACACCTATCAGGCAGATACGCAGTATTTT
V gene: TRBV6-2/TRBV6-3; clone size: many; J gene: TRBJ2-7; D gene: -; CDR3 protein: CAFSPQGYNAYEQYF; CDR3 DNA: TGTGCCTTCTCGCCTCAGGGTTACAATGCCTACGAGCAGTACTTC
V gene: TRBV10-3; clone size: many; J gene: TRBJ2-7; D gene: -; CDR3 protein: CAISDRESNEQYF; CDR3 DNA: TGTGCCATCAGTGATCGGGAGAGCAACGAGCAGTACTTC
V gene: TRBV20-1; clone size: many; J gene: TRBJ2-1; D gene: -; CDR3 protein: CSARVQRAYNEQFF; CDR3 DNA: TGCAGTGCTAGAGTTCAGCGAGCCTACAATGAGCAGTTCTTC
V gene: TRBV6-1; clone size: -; J gene: TRBJ2-7; D gene: TRBD2; CDR3 protein: CASSSDRTSGSRGAYEKYF; CDR3 DNA: TGTGCCAGCAGTTCAGATCGGACTAGCGGGAGCAGGGGGGCCTACGAGAAGTACTTC
V gene: TRBV14; clone size: many; J gene: TRBJ2-7; D gene: -; CDR3 protein: CASSLRGAHEQYF; CDR3 DNA: TGTGCCAGCAGCCTCAGGGGGGCCCACGAGCAGTACTTC
V gene: TRBV7-9; clone size: many; J gene: TRBJ2-3; D gene: -; CDR3 protein: CASSLFEADTQYF; CDR3 DNA: TGTGCCAGCAGCTTATTTGAAGCAGATACGCAGTATTTT
V gene: TRBV7-6; clone size: -; J gene: TRBJ2-2; D gene: TRBD2; CDR3 protein: CASSLTSGSGRELFF; CDR3 DNA: TGTGCCAGCAGCTTAACTAGCGGGAGTGGCAGGGAGCTGTTTTTT
V gene: TRBV4-3; clone size: many; J gene: TRBJ2-7; D gene: -; CDR3 protein: CASSQDRAGGLYEQYF; CDR3 DNA: TGCGCCAGCAGCCAAGATCGGGCAGGGGGACTGTACGAGCAGTACTTC
V gene: TRBV6-2/TRBV6-3; clone size: medium-sized; J gene: TRBJ2-7; D gene: -; CDR3 protein: CASGSLYEQYF; CDR3 DNA: TGTGCCAGCGGTTCCCTTTACGAGCAGTACTTC
V gene: TRBV19; clone size: many; J gene: TRBJ2-3; D gene: -; CDR3 protein: CASSIPMRPDTQYF; CDR3 DNA: TGTGCCAGTAGTATACCGATGCGCCCAGATACGCAGTATTTT
V gene: TRBV2; clone size: many; J gene: TRBJ1-3; D gene: TRBD1; CDR3 protein: CASSVDRAGNTIYF; CDR3 DNA: TGTGCCAGCAGTGTGGACAGGGCGGGAAACACCATATATTTT
V gene: TRBV3-1; clone size: few; J gene: TRBJ2-2; D gene: -; CDR3 protein: CASSQAVSLFF; CDR3 DNA: -
V gene: TRBV12-3/TRBV12-4; clone size: -; J gene: TRBJ2-7; D gene: TRBD1; CDR3 protein: CASSLDRGDEQYF; CDR3 DNA: TGTGCCAGCAGTTTAGACAGGGGTGACGAGCAGTACTTC
V gene: TRBV3-1; clone size: many; J gene: TRBJ1-5; D gene: -; CDR3 protein: CASSQGQHNQPQHF; CDR3 DNA: TGTGCCAGCAGCCAAGGACAACACAATCAGCCCCAGCATTTT
V gene: TRBV28; clone size: many; J gene: TRBJ2-1; D gene: TRBD2; CDR3 protein: CASSFLLRLAGKRNEQFF; CDR3 DNA: TGTGCCAGCAGTTTCCTATTAAGACTAGCGGGAAAGAGGAATGAGCAGTTCTTC
V gene: TRBV27; clone size: many; J gene: TRBJ1-1; D gene: TRBD1; CDR3 protein: CASMDRALGNTEAFF; CDR3 DNA: TGTGCCAGCATGGACAGGGCGCTGGGGAACACTGAAGCTTTCTTT
V gene: TRBV20-1; clone size: few; J gene: TRBJ2-7; D gene: TRBD2; CDR3 protein: CSATSGSIYEQYF; CDR3 DNA: TGCAGTGCTACTAGCGGGAGTATCTACGAGCAGTACTTC
V gene: TRBV27; clone size: many; J gene: TRBJ2-7; D gene: -; CDR3 protein: CASSLGLSDEQYF; CDR3 DNA: TGTGCCAGCAGTTTGGGGTTGAGCGACGAGCAGTACTTC
V gene: TRBV28; clone size: -; J gene: TRBJ2-5; D gene: -; CDR3 protein: CASSFYICSALMSGGETQYF; CDR3 DNA: -
V gene: TRBV2; clone size: -; J gene: TRBJ2-7; D gene: TRBD2; CDR3 protein: CASRWTSGNSYEQYF; CDR3 DNA: TGTGCCAGCAGATGGACTAGCGGGAACTCATACGAGCAGTACTTC
V gene: TRBV12-3/TRBV12-4; clone size: few; J gene: TRBJ2-7; D gene: TRBD2; CDR3 protein: CASSLLAGGVGEQYF; CDR3 DNA: TGTGCCAGCAGTTTACTAGCGGGAGGGGTTGGCGAGCAGTACTTC
V gene: TRBV5-4; clone size: -; J gene: TRBJ2-5; D gene: TRBD2; CDR3 protein: CASSPTGGGSQETQYF; CDR3 DNA: TGTGCCAGCAGCCCGACGGGGGGAGGCAGCCAAGAGACCCAGTACTTC
V gene: TRBV7-9; clone size: many; J gene: TRBJ2-7; D gene: -; CDR3 protein: CASSPTGSNEQYF; CDR3 DNA: TGTGCCAGCAGCCCTACAGGGTCGAACGAGCAGTACTTC
V gene: TRBV6-2/TRBV6-3; clone size: -; J gene: TRBJ2-1; D gene: TRBD2; CDR3 protein: CASSQLYEPGLTYNEQFF; CDR3 DNA: TGTGCCAGCAGTCAACTCTATGAACCGGGACTAACCTACAATGAGCAGTTCTTC
V gene: TRBV4-1; clone size: few; J gene: TRBJ2-1; D gene: -; CDR3 protein: CASSQDRPGSQLSYNEQFF; CDR3 DNA: TGCGCCAGCAGCCAAGATCGTCCCGGTAGCCAACTCTCCTACAATGAGCAGTTCTTC